Below are 21 T cell receptor beta chains sequenced from a single sample in a study of blood T cells in healthy people across ages. PCR was performed a second time for about 7 to 12 cycles using a sample-barcoded 5' primer and a J-beta primer mix. Using its own MiXCR run on the 5' RACE reads, TCRdb lists one record per CDR3 protein. Seen here are hundreds of thousands of distinct CDR3 sequences, around 48% observed once, and the top ten hold around a third. The specimen sequenced was blood. The receptors originated from a woman aged 55-69 years in good health.

The chain is built from TRBV2 and TRBJ2-3; 7 bases map to TRBD2. CDR3 length equals 13 residues. Germline V gene sequence: CDR1 SNHLY, CDR2 FYNNEI. The J segment lost 3 bases and the V segment lost 11 bases, leaving 8 bases of the junction unmatched. CDR3 protein: CAGGRELTDTQYF. The CDR3 bases are TGTGCCGGCGGGCGGGAGTTGACAGATACGCAGTATTTT.

A note on this clonotype: A much larger clone sits a single nucleotide away, making a read error possible. CDR3 protein: CASSPPVAGGVQYNEQFF. CDR3 sequence (DNA): TGTGCCAGCAGCCCCCCCGTAGCGGGAGGCGTCCAATACAATGAGCAGTTCTTC. The chain carries TRBV7-3 and TRBJ2-1, with TRBD2 identical over 10 bases. Germline loops: CDR1 SGHTA, CDR2 FQGTGA. The CDR3 totals 18 residues. J lost 4 bases, V lost 5 bases, and 14 bases had no gene match.

This clonotype was detected only a few times. V gene TRBV6-2 or TRBV6-3 combines with J gene TRBJ2-2; 12 bases are a match to TRBD1. The germline V gene encodes CDR1 MNHEY and CDR2 SVGEGT. With V trimmed by 2 bases and J by 4 bases, 8 bases remained unmatched. The length of the CDR3 is 18 residues. CDR3 nucleotide sequence: TGTGCCAGCAGTTACCCGACGGGACAGGGGGCGCGCACCGGGGAGCTGTTTTTT. It translates to CASSYPTGQGARTGELFF.

V usage is TRBV20-1 and J usage is TRBJ2-1, with D perhaps matching TRBD2 (6 bases). Germline V gene lookup returns CDR1 DFQATT and CDR2 SNEGSKA (reference sequence). The ends were cut back, 0 bases at V and 7 bases at J, with 22 bases in the middle. This CDR3 contains 17 residues. The CDR3 sequence: CSARDQVWERVENEQFF. The CDR3 DNA reads as TGCAGTGCTAGAGATCAGGTTTGGGAGCGGGTGGAAAATGAGCAGTTCTTC.

This chain joins TRBV20-1 and TRBJ2-7; 8 bases agree with TRBD1. V was pared by 7 bases and J by 1 base, with 0 bases of the junction left unmatched. The CDR3 runs 11 residues. The V gene's germline CDR1 is DFQATT and CDR2 SNEGSKA (reference sequence). The CDR3 spells CSGDRSYEQYF. CDR3 coding DNA: TGCAGTGGGGACAGGTCCTACGAGCAGTACTTC.

This clonotype was seen a handful of times. The V call is TRBV9, the J call TRBJ2-7; 9 bases map to TRBD1. Germline loops: CDR1 SGDLS, CDR2 YYNGEE. V dropped 3 bases and J dropped 7; count of bases not matched to a gene: 11. The CDR3 covers 15 residues. CDR3 coding DNA: TGTGCCAGCAGCGAGACAGGGGGGCCCTACAATGAGCAGTACTTC. Its protein product is CASSETGGPYNEQYF.

This clonotype has just a few counts. This chain joins TRBV7-3 and TRBJ1-1, with D unclear. Germline V CDR1 and CDR2: SGHTA, FQGTGA. This CDR3 has 18 residues. Trimming cost V 0 bases and J 1 base, with 18 bases left between them. In DNA form, the CDR3 reads TGTGCCAGCAGCTTAACGTTTGTACAGCGTGTCACGAACACTGAAGCTTTCTTT. Translating gives CASSLTFVQRVTNTEAFF. The full variable domain, in which reference TRBV7-3 and TRBJ1-1 provide the parts outside the CDR3, is GAGVSQTPSNKVTEKGKYVELRCDPISGHTALYWYRQSLGQGPEFLIYFQGTGAADDSGLPNDRFFAVRPEGSVSTLKIQRTERGDSAVYLCASSLTFVQRVTNTEAFFGQGTRLTVV.

This clonotype was seen ten or more times. V usage is TRBV20-1 and J usage is TRBJ2-5, with D possibly matching TRBD1 (6 bases). Germline lookup yields CDR1 DFQATT and CDR2 SNEGSKA (reference sequence). The CDR3 is made up of 12 amino acids. CDR3 sequence reads: CSASQGQETQYF. CDR3 nucleotide sequence: TGCAGCGCCTCACAGGGCCAAGAGACCCAGTACTTC.

This clonotype was recorded a few times. The gene calls are TRBV7-2 and TRBJ2-5, with D possibly TRBD1 on 6 matching bases. CDR1 and CDR2 (germline): SGHTA, FQGNSA. There are 13 residues in the CDR3. The V gene lost 4 bases and the J gene lost 5 bases, with 11 bases spanning the gap. CDR3 in amino acids: CASSWGPSETQYF. For the CDR3, the DNA is TGTGCCAGCAGCTGGGGGCCGTCGGAGACCCAGTACTTC.

About this clonotype itself: A much more abundant neighbour one base away suggests this may be a read error. The chain uses TRBV20-1 and TRBJ2-5; 8 nucleotides align to TRBD2. Germline values: CDR1 DFQATT, CDR2 SNEGSKA (reference sequence). This CDR3 is built from 14 residues. Unmatched junction bases numbered 14, after V lost 3 bases and J lost 11 bases. The CDR3 DNA is TGCAGTGCTAGCCCGGGAGGGCTGGGACGCAAGCAGTACTTC. This translates into CSASPGGLGRKQYF.

J is TRBJ2-6 and V is TRBV24-1; D might be TRBD1 (6 bases). The V end was cut by 9 bases, the J end by 2 bases, with 7 bases between. This CDR3 has 13 amino acids. CDR1 and CDR2 (germline): KGHDR, SFDVKD. CDR3 sequence (DNA): TGTGCCACCCAGGGGACTGGGGCCAACGTCCTGACTTTC. Protein: CATQGTGANVLTF.

This clonotype was recorded a few times. The chain recombines TRBV9 with TRBJ2-7; D not resolved. Germline CDR1 and CDR2: SGDLS and YYNGEE. The CDR3 runs 14 residues. Trimming removed 1 base from V and 6 bases from J, with 14 bases in between. CDR3 region: CASSVKSAASEQYF. DNA for the CDR3: TGTGCCAGCAGCGTAAAGTCTGCAGCTTCCGAGCAGTACTTC.

This clonotype showed up just a few times. This chain connects TRBV20-1 to TRBJ1-2; D may be TRBD1 (5 bases). CDR3 length: 12 residues. V lost 1 base and J 7 bases, leaving 10 bases between the germline ends. Per the germline V gene, CDR1 is DFQATT and CDR2 is SNEGSKA (reference sequence). CDR3 sequence (DNA): TGCAGTGCTAGAGGAGGGGATCGTGGCTACACCTTC. Amino acids: CSARGGDRGYTF.

This chain joins TRBV3-1 and TRBJ2-2, with D perhaps being TRBD1 or TRBD2 (5 bases each). V gave up 0 bases and J gave up 4 bases, with 15 bases separating them. CDR3 length equals 17 residues. Germline V gene lookup returns CDR1 LGHDT and CDR2 YNNKEL (reference sequence). This chain's CDR3 is CASSQERRGRGTGELFF. Written as DNA, the CDR3 is TGTGCCAGCAGCCAAGAGCGAAGGGGACGGGGCACCGGGGAGCTGTTTTTT.

The chain combines TRBV20-1 with TRBJ2-4; 8 nucleotides align to TRBD2. CDR1 and CDR2 (germline): DFQATT, SNEGSKA (reference sequence). The CDR3 is 13 amino acids. V lost 1 base, J lost 14 bases, and 10 bases stayed unmatched. CDR3 in amino acids: CSARGRGLEDEYF. CDR3 bases: TGCAGTGCTAGAGGGCGGGGACTAGAGGACGAGTACTTC.

The CDR3 protein is CSALIRGQETQYF. CDR3 nucleotides: TGCAGTGCCCTAATTAGGGGCCAAGAGACCCAGTACTTC. The J gene is TRBJ2-5, the V gene TRBV20-1, with D tentatively TRBD1 (5 bases). Trimming took 6 bases from V and 1 from J, leaving 12 bases between them. Germline CDR1 and CDR2: DFQATT and SNEGSKA (reference sequence). The CDR3 is 13 residues long.

This clonotype occurred a few times. This chain links TRBV19 with TRBJ2-7; 11 bases align to TRBD1. V was clipped by 3 bases and J by 6 bases; unmatched bases: 4. The CDR3 totals 14 residues. In germline, CDR1 is LNHDA, CDR2 SQIVND (reference sequence). The CDR3 sequence: CASSIGQGASEQYF. For the CDR3, the DNA is TGTGCCAGTAGTATCGGACAGGGGGCGTCCGAGCAGTACTTC.

The chain has TRBV7-2 and TRBJ2-2, with D unresolved. V lost 0 bases, J lost 3 bases, and 5 bases lay in between. CDR1 is SGHTA and CDR2 is FQGNSA in the germline V gene. This CDR3 has 14 residues. The CDR3 reads CASSLARDTGELFF. The CDR3 DNA reads as TGTGCCAGCAGCTTAGCTCGGGACACCGGGGAGCTGTTTTTT.

This chain uses TRBV15 with TRBJ2-5, with 12 bases fitting TRBD2. The CDR3 loop spans 17 amino acids. CDR1 LNHNV and CDR2 YYDKDF come from the germline V gene (reference sequence). V was clipped by 0 bases and J by 3 bases; unmatched bases: 5. This CDR3 reads CATSRDPRLAGEETQYF. The CDR3 coding sequence is TGTGCCACCAGCAGAGATCCCCGACTAGCGGGAGAAGAGACCCAGTACTTC.

V gene TRBV27 combines with J gene TRBJ1-2, with D unclear. Deletions cut 3 bases from V and 4 bases from J, with 9 bases between. In germline, CDR1 is MNHEY, CDR2 SMNVEV (reference sequence). The CDR3 runs to 13 residues. The CDR3 spells CASSFRGTYGYTF. The CDR3 bases are TGTGCCAGCAGTTTTCGAGGAACCTATGGCTACACCTTC.

This clonotype occurred a few times. The chain couples TRBV24-1 to TRBJ2-5, with no clear D. V was cut by 5 bases and J by 4 bases, with 7 bases left in between. The CDR3 spans 12 residues. Germline assignment: CDR1 KGHDR and CDR2 SFDVKD. CDR3 nucleotides: TGTGCCACCAGTGGACGGGCAGAGACCCAGTACTTC. Translating gives CATSGRAETQYF.